These 32 T cell receptor beta chains originate from one sample sequenced in a study of shared clonotypes between healthy human individuals (dated by TCRdb to 2018 to 2021). To prepare the library, the immunoSEQ multiplex PCR assay was applied. The table comes from immuneACCESS by way of TCRdb, which keeps in-frame sequences with V and J called. Part of the clones is missing from these tables; in studies checked, under half for an unresolved V gene and the rest for unknown reasons. Recorded for this sample are about 330,000 clones; over 75% of them occurred a single time. The ten largest make up roughly 16% of the sample. Sequencing was performed on memory CD8+ T cells sorted from blood. According to the study, the label for this sample's cell subset or site signals: CD45RO+ cells pooled with CCR7-negative TemRA cells. These receptors all stem from a man younger than 35 in good health.

This chain links TRBV6-6 with TRBJ2-4; D unclear. There are 13 residues in the CDR3. CDR1 MNHNY and CDR2 SVGAGI come from the germline V gene (reference sequence). With 10 bases removed from V and 0 bases from J, the gap between germline ends came to 10 bases. CDR3 amino acids: CAIRRLAKNIQYF. CDR3 sequence (DNA): TGTGCCATCCGGAGATTAGCCAAAAACATTCAGTACTTC.

The V call is TRBV4-1, the J call TRBJ2-5; 7 bases are shared with TRBD2. The CDR3 covers 15 residues. The junction had 10 bases not matched to a gene; V was cut back by 4 bases and J by 5 bases. Germline V gives CDR1 MGHRA, CDR2 YSYEKL. CDR3 DNA: TGCGCCAGCAGCCCCAGGACTAGATCGGGGGAGACCCAGTACTTC. Protein product: CASSPRTRSGETQYF.

The chain's CDR3 is CASSLQQGIAKNIQYF. The CDR3 DNA follows: TGTGCCAGCAGCTTACAACAGGGGATAGCCAAAAACATTCAGTACTTC. The gene calls are TRBV7-9 and TRBJ2-4, with 7 bases matching TRBD1. Germline CDR1 and CDR2: SEHNR and FQNEAQ (reference sequence). V was pared by 2 bases and J by 0 bases, with 4 bases of the junction left unmatched. This CDR3 is built from 16 residues.

Note on this clone: A far larger clone is a single base away, which makes a read error likely. Other DNA sequences from this sample encode an identical CDR3 as well. This rearrangement joins TRBV11-2 to TRBJ1-2; D perhaps matches TRBD1 (5 bases). CDR1 and CDR2 (germline): SGHAT, FQNNGV. This CDR3 spans 16 amino acids. In nucleotides, the CDR3 is TGTGCCAGCAGCTTAGATTATAGAGGACACAACTACGGCTACACCTTC. Protein: CASSLDYRGHNYGYTF.

The V call is TRBV5-1, the J call TRBJ2-7, with D possibly matching TRBD2 (5 bases). The CDR3 is 13 amino acids. Germline CDR1 is SGHRS and CDR2 is YFSETQ. V gave up 0 bases and J gave up 5 bases, with 9 bases separating them. The CDR3 sequence: CASSLGGQDEQYF. DNA of the CDR3: TGCGCCAGCAGCTTGGGAGGGCAAGACGAGCAGTACTTC.

The CDR3 spells CASSVVGSEAFF. The CDR3 DNA follows: TGTGCCAGCAGCGTAGTTGGGTCTGAAGCTTTCTTT. V usage is TRBV9 and J usage is TRBJ1-1; D gene uncertain. Germline values: CDR1 SGDLS, CDR2 YYNGEE. Trimming pared 0 bases from V and 6 bases from J, leaving 6 bases between. The length of the CDR3 is 12 residues.

The chain is built from TRBV5-8 and TRBJ2-3; 7 positions match TRBD2. J gave up 2 bases and V 4 bases, and 16 bases lay outside the gene matches. The germline CDR1 and CDR2 sequences are SGHTS and YDEGEE. This CDR3 comprises 18 residues. DNA for the CDR3: TGTGCCAGCAGCCTGCGGGCTCCGGGACTACTTTACACAGATACGCAGTATTTT. Amino acids: CASSLRAPGLLYTDTQYF.

The chain couples TRBV2 to TRBJ2-7, with 10 bases lining up with TRBD1. Germline values: CDR1 SNHLY, CDR2 FYNNEI. The V and J ends lost 1 base and 2 bases, in that order; junction bases with no gene match: 20. The CDR3 has 21 residues. CDR3 sequence (DNA): TGTGCCAGCAGTGAAGAAGAAAGGGGGGGACCGGGACAGGGGTCTCCCTACGAGCAGTACTTC. Translation: CASSEEERGGPGQGSPYEQYF.

The chain employs TRBV10-3 and TRBJ2-3, with 8 bases lining up with TRBD2. Germline assignment: CDR1 ENHRY and CDR2 SYGVKD. CDR3 length: 15 amino acids. The V segment lost 10 bases and the J segment 5 bases; nucleotides outside the gene matches: 14. The CDR3 reads CATQTPGLGVDTQYF. CDR3 sequence (DNA): TGTGCCACCCAAACTCCGGGACTAGGGGTAGATACGCAGTATTTT.

This sequence joins TRBV4-3 and TRBJ2-7; 8 positions match TRBD2. Germline V gene lookup returns CDR1 LGHNA and CDR2 YSLEER. The ends lost 1 base at V and 5 bases at J; junction bases unmatched: 7. This CDR3 spans 15 amino acids. CDR3 region: CASSQGFLAGNEQYF. CDR3 sequence (DNA): TGCGCCAGCAGCCAAGGTTTCCTAGCGGGTAACGAGCAGTACTTC.

The gene calls are TRBV19 and TRBJ2-7; perhaps TRBD2 as D (6 bases). Per the germline V gene, CDR1 is LNHDA and CDR2 is SQIVND (reference sequence). The length of the CDR3 is 15 residues. The V and J ends lost 7 bases and 7 bases respectively, with 23 bases between them. The chain's CDR3 is CASTPGATNREEQYF. In DNA form, the CDR3 reads TGTGCCAGTACCCCCGGGGCAACTAATCGGGAGGAGCAGTACTTC.

This clone was seen more than once but under ten times. The chain couples TRBV6-1 to TRBJ1-5, with D uncertain. Per the germline V gene, CDR1 is MNHNS and CDR2 is SASEGT. Trimming took 2 bases from V and 0 from J, leaving 8 bases between them. The CDR3 has 15 residues. CDR3 nucleotides: TGTGCCAGCAGTGAAATAGTTTATAGCAATCAGCCCCAGCATTTT. The encoded protein is CASSEIVYSNQPQHF.

This clone was counted at least ten times. V usage is TRBV5-1 and J usage is TRBJ1-2; maybe TRBD1 (6 bases). This CDR3 has 15 residues. V was cut by 2 bases and J by 0 bases, with 11 bases left in between. Germline V gene lookup returns CDR1 SGHRS and CDR2 YFSETQ. In DNA form, the CDR3 reads TGCGCCAGCAGCTTCGGACAGCAAGCTAACTATGGCTACACCTTC. It is translated as CASSFGQQANYGYTF.

This chain uses TRBV5-4 with TRBJ1-1, with D perhaps matching TRBD1 (6 bases). The CDR3 has 14 amino acids. Germline CDR1 SGHNT, CDR2 YYREEE (reference sequence). The ends were cut back, 0 bases at V and 1 base at J, with 7 bases in the middle. CDR3 DNA: TGTGCCAGCAGCTTGGCGGGGGCGAACACTGAAGCTTTCTTT. It specifies CASSLAGANTEAFF.

This clone was seen only a few times. V gene TRBV28 combines with J gene TRBJ2-5; 8 bases match TRBD1. V was clipped by 5 bases and J by 1 base; unmatched bases: 9. The germline CDR1 and CDR2 sequences are MDHEN and SYDVKM. The CDR3 has 16 amino acids. The CDR3 region has the DNA TGTGCCAGCAGTCAATGGACAGGGAGGTTCCAAGAGACCCAGTACTTC. This sequence encodes CASSQWTGRFQETQYF.

This clone was found many times. This chain joins TRBV4-1 and TRBJ1-1, with D possibly TRBD1 on 5 matching bases. This CDR3 is built from 14 residues. Per germline, CDR1 MGHRA and CDR2 YSYEKL. Trimming took off 0 bases at V and 4 bases at J, with 9 bases between the two ends. The CDR3, as DNA: TGCGCCAGCAGCCAAGATCAGGGTACCACTGAAGCTTTCTTT. The encoded protein is CASSQDQGTTEAFF.

There are a few counts of this clone. V and J are TRBV6-5 and TRBJ2-3; no reliable D call. CDR3 length: 14 amino acids. V dropped 0 bases and J dropped 5 bases, with 9 bases sitting between them. Germline V gene sequence: CDR1 MNHEY, CDR2 SVGAGI. Here the CDR3 reads CASSYSIPGDTQYF. DNA of the CDR3: TGTGCCAGCAGTTACTCGATACCGGGAGATACGCAGTATTTT.

CDR3 protein: CASSVHSGNQPQHF. CDR3 coding DNA: TGTGCCAGCAGTGTCCACTCGGGCAATCAGCCCCAGCATTTT. The chain links TRBV27 to TRBJ1-5; D not resolved. The CDR3 is 14 residues long. Trimming removed 5 bases from V and 2 bases from J, with 10 bases in between. Germline V gives CDR1 MNHEY, CDR2 SMNVEV (reference sequence).

This chain uses TRBV5-4 with TRBJ2-7, with 12 bases matching TRBD2. The CDR3 is 16 amino acids. V trimming: 3 bases; J trimming: 4 bases; junction bases outside the gene matches: 8. In germline, CDR1 is SGHNT, CDR2 YYREEE (reference sequence). The CDR3 DNA reads TGTGCCAGCAGCTACGGACTAGCGGGAATGGGGTACGAGCAGTACTTC. The encoded protein is CASSYGLAGMGYEQYF.

This sequence joins TRBV7-2 and TRBJ2-7; 7 bases agree with TRBD2. This CDR3 is built from 17 residues. V lost 5 bases and J lost 2; bases outside the gene matches: 15. From germline, CDR1 is SGHTA and CDR2 FQGNSA. The CDR3 region has the DNA TGTGCCAGCAGCCCCCCACTATGGGGGGGAGGGACCTACGAGCAGTACTTC. Protein product: CASSPPLWGGGTYEQYF.

V gene TRBV5-6 combines with J gene TRBJ2-7; perhaps D is TRBD1 or TRBD2 (6 bases each). This CDR3 region has 15 residues. CDR1 and CDR2 (germline): SGHDT, YYEEEE. Trimming left V 2 bases short and J 3 bases short, with 15 bases between. The CDR3, as DNA: TGTGCCAGCAGCTTCGGTACAGGGACTTACTACGAGCAGTACTTC. Its protein product is CASSFGTGTYYEQYF.

The chain couples TRBV27 to TRBJ1-1; D unresolved. The ends were cut back, 2 bases at V and 0 bases at J, with 7 bases in the middle. CDR1 and CDR2 (germline): MNHEY, SMNVEV (reference sequence). The CDR3 spans 14 residues. CDR3 bases: TGTGCCAGCAGTTTACATGTCATGAACACTGAAGCTTTCTTT. Its translation: CASSLHVMNTEAFF.

J is TRBJ2-7 and V is TRBV9; weak D call: TRBD1 (6 bases). CDR1 is SGDLS, CDR2 YYNGEE, per germline. V lost 2 bases to trimming and J lost 6 bases, with 15 bases between them. The CDR3 loop spans 14 amino acids. CDR3 bases: TGTGCCAGCAGCGTTTACCCTCAAGGGGGCGAGCAGTACTTC. Amino acids: CASSVYPQGGEQYF.

The chain employs TRBV6-5 and TRBJ2-7, with D tentatively TRBD1 (6 bases). The CDR3 sequence is 14 residues long. V gave up 6 bases and J gave up 1 base, with 13 bases separating them. In germline, CDR1 is MNHEY, CDR2 SVGAGI. DNA for the CDR3: TGTGCCAGCAGCCCTCAGGGACAATCCTACGAGCAGTACTTC. Protein sequence: CASSPQGQSYEQYF.

This chain connects TRBV15 to TRBJ1-5; weak D call: TRBD1 (5 bases). Germline V gene sequence: CDR1 LNHNV, CDR2 YYDKDF (reference sequence). This CDR3 is built from 12 residues. Deletions cut 8 bases from V and 4 bases from J, with 9 bases between. CDR3 amino acids: CATGDPNQPQHF. In DNA form, the CDR3 reads TGTGCCACCGGGGACCCGAATCAGCCCCAGCATTTT. Based on the CDR3 plus reference TRBV15 and TRBJ1-5, the full variable domain is DAMVIQNPRYQVTQFGKPVTLSCSQTLNHNVMYWYQQKSSQAPKLLFHYYDKDFNNEADTPDNFQSRRPNTSFCFLDIRSPGLGDTAMYLCATGDPNQPQHFGDGTRLSIL.

The chain is built from TRBV5-1 and TRBJ2-7, with TRBD2 matching 16 bases. CDR3 length: 17 amino acids. Germline CDR1 reads SGHRS; CDR2 reads YFSETQ. Unmatched junction bases numbered 4, after V lost 0 bases and J lost 4 bases. CDR3 bases: TGCGCCAGCAGCTTGGAGGGACTAGCGGGAGGGGATTACGAGCAGTACTTC. Translation: CASSLEGLAGGDYEQYF.

V is TRBV10-2 and J is TRBJ2-7; unclear D gene. This CDR3 contains 13 residues. Germline CDR1 and CDR2: WSHSY and SAAADI. V was clipped by 3 bases and J by 4 bases, with 10 bases between them. The CDR3 loop reads CASSDLTQYEQYF. The DNA for the CDR3 is TGCGCCAGCAGTGATCTCACGCAATACGAGCAGTACTTC.

The chain employs TRBV5-1 and TRBJ2-7; 7 bases map to TRBD2. This CDR3 comprises 12 residues. The trim removed 4 bases at V and 6 bases at J, leaving 4 bases unmatched. CDR1 SGHRS and CDR2 YFSETQ come from the germline V gene. The CDR3 region has the DNA TGCGCCAGCAGCCTGACTAGCTTCGAGCAGTACTTC. Amino acids: CASSLTSFEQYF.

This clone was counted a few times. The V gene is TRBV4-3, the J gene TRBJ1-1; TRBD1 is a possible D gene (6 bases). Germline V CDR1 and CDR2: LGHNA, YSLEER. Trimming pared 0 bases from V and 5 bases from J, leaving 22 bases between. CDR3 length equals 18 residues. The CDR3 DNA follows: TGCGCCAGCAGCCAAGATCCGGGGGGCCCTCGGATGTGGACTGAAGCTTTCTTT. This gives the protein CASSQDPGGPRMWTEAFF.

This sequence joins TRBV29-1 and TRBJ1-2; the D is unclear. With 7 bases removed from V and 4 bases from J, the gap between germline ends came to 10 bases. Looked up from germline, CDR1 is SQVTM and CDR2 is ANQGSEA. The CDR3 runs to 11 residues. Written as DNA, the CDR3 is TGCAGCGCCGAGGGCAGCTATGGCTACACCTTC. Its protein is CSAEGSYGYTF. Variable domain in full (rest from reference TRBV29-1 and TRBJ1-2): SAVISQKPSRDICQRGTSLTIQCQVDSQVTMMFWYRQQPGQSLTLIATANQGSEATYESGFVIDKFPISRPNLTFSTLTVSNMSPEDSSIYLCSAEGSYGYTFGSGTRLTVV.

The chain links TRBV21-1 to TRBJ2-5. TRBV21-1 is noted as a pseudogene. This CDR3 spans 18 amino acids. Written as DNA, the CDR3 is TGTGCCAGCAGCAGCGACGCACAAGGACCGCAACTCCAAGAGACCCAGTACTTC. This sequence encodes CASSSDAQGPQLQETQYF.

This clone showed up just a few times. The chain links TRBV4-1 to TRBJ1-6; D gene unclear. Trimming shortened V by 4 bases and J by 9 bases, and 10 bases separated the two germline ends. CDR3 length: 13 residues. Germline CDR1 reads MGHRA; CDR2 reads YSYEKL. CDR3 sequence (DNA): TGCGCCAGCAGCCTCCGGTGGGGTTCACCCCTCCACTTT. It encodes CASSLRWGSPLHF.